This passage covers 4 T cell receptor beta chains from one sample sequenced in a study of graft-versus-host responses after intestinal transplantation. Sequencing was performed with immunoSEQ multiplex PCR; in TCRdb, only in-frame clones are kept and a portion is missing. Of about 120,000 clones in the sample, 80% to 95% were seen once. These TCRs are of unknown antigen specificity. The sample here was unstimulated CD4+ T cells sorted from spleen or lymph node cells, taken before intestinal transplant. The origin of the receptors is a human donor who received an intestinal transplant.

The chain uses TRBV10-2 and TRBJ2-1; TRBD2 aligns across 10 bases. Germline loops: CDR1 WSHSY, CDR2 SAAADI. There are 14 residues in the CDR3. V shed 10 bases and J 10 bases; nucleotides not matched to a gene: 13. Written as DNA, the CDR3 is TGCGCCACCGCGCTTAGCGGGAGGTCGCGAGAGCAGTTCTTC. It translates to CATALSGRSREQFF.

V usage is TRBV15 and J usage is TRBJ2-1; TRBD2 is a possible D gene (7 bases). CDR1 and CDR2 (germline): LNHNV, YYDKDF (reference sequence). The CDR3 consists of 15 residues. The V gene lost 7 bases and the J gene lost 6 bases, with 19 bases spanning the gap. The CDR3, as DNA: TGTGCCACCAACCCGGGGGGCCAAGGCTCCAATGAGCAGTTCTTC. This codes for CATNPGGQGSNEQFF.

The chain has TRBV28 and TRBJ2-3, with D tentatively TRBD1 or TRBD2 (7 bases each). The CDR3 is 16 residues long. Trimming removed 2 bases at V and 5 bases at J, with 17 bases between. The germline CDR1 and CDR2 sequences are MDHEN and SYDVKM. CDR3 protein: CASSLPTGSGVDTQYF. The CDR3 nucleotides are TGTGCCAGCAGTTTACCGACAGGGAGCGGGGTAGATACGCAGTATTTT.

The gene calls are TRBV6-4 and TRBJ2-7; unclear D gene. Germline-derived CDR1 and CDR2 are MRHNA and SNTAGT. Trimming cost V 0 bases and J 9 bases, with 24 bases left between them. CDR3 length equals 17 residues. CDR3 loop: CASSDSSLLGRTSGQYF. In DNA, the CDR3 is TGTGCCAGCAGTGACTCGAGTTTATTGGGTAGGACCTCGGGGCAGTACTTC.